This TCR beta chain appears in the sequencing data of a study of cytomegalovirus exposure and HLA in healthy donors. The PCR used 60 Vbeta and 13 Jbeta primers. The protocol was immunoSEQ multiplex PCR, while the TCRdb copy is restricted to in-frame clones and leaves out a portion. The table has over 200,000 clones, nearly 80% seen once. Looked up from germline, CDR1 is MRHNA and CDR2 is SNTAGT. The junction had 12 bases not matched to a gene; V was cut back by 3 bases and J by 1 base. This CDR3 comprises 19 residues. The sample was PBMCs. The rearrangement links TRBV6-4 to TRBJ1-6; 7 nucleotides line up with TRBD1. This receptor was taken from a male donor in good health and CMV-seronegative. The DNA of the CDR3 is TGTGCCAGCAGTGAGAACGCAGGGGGTAGCGTATCCTATAATTCACCCCTCCACTTT. It encodes CASSENAGGSVSYNSPLHF.